Sequencing of this T cell receptor beta chain was carried out in a study of T cells in Graves' hyperthyroidism and ophthalmopathy (dated by TCRdb to about 2019). General notes on the study: Peripheral blood samples were taken at the time of initial diagnosis, prior to any treatment. A discovery cohort of roughly 96 patients, approximately 45 with Graves' ophthalmopathy and more than 55 with stable Graves' hyperthyroidism, was used to find distinguishing TCR V-J signatures. Thyroid tissue and blood T-cell repertoires from about six Graves' hyperthyroidism patients were also compared in the study. Whether ophthalmopathy could be predicted prospectively was tested in an independent validation cohort made up of 18 to 20 hyperthyroidism patients plus 17 patients who later progressed to ophthalmopathy. For training and testing, the 95 to 100 patients in the discovery cohort were randomly divided in a 7:3 ratio. According to the paper, TCR Vbeta CDR3 sequencing was carried out on approximately 140 peripheral blood samples, which came from about 45 ophthalmopathy, under 85 hyperthyroidism and roughly 17 progressor patients. After sampling, hyperthyroidism patients received methimazole starting at 30 mg daily, and ophthalmopathy patients received high-dose intravenous methylprednisolone. Study-wide conclusions, independent of this receptor: No statistical method was used to fix the sample size in advance, and group allocation was not hidden from the investigators. A 13 V-J signature model separated ophthalmopathy from stable hyperthyroidism, with over 85% sensitivity and roughly 81% specificity in cross-validation and 80%/75% in testing. In validation, progression to ophthalmopathy was predicted by the model with 70.59% sensitivity and just over 72% specificity, a median of about 6 months before onset. Most expanded thyroid clonotypes (frequency above 0.001) were also detected in blood, a finding suggesting that blood repertoires may reflect thyroid immune responses.

Ophthalmopathy patients had moderately to severely active disease, Clinical Activity Score of at least 3, NOSPECS grade of at least 4, and duration under 3 months. Patients with uncontrolled infections, other autoimmune diseases, pregnancy or lactation were excluded. Diagnoses relied on clinical symptoms, serum thyroxine and TRAb, thyroid ultrasound and orbital computed tomography. PBMCs were isolated from 10 ml of fresh peripheral blood by Ficoll-Paque density gradient centrifugation. Total RNA was extracted with Trizol reagent, and quality was checked on an Agilent 2100 Bioanalyzer. The germline V gene sets CDR1 to SGHVS and CDR2 to FQNEAQ. From the cysteine through the phenylalanine, the CDR3 covers 15 amino acids. Only the CDR3 DNA is retained, 45 bases long and in frame from the first base. V drops 0 bases and J drops 7 bases, leaving 15 bases in between. Amplification of TCR beta CDR3 regions was carried out from RNA transcripts. The TCR CDR3 was subjected to a first round of RT-PCR using the HTBI primer set and the Qiagen OneStep RT-PCR kit. Libraries were constructed in a second round of multiplex PCR, after which size selection and purification were carried out. Paired-end sequencing of the libraries was performed with 100 bp reads on an Illumina HiSeq2000. On the authors' methods: SOAPnuke was used to process the raw data, removing reads that contained adapters or uncalled bases, had a mean Phred below 15, or lacked an exact match to the constant primer or identifier. High-quality paired reads were merged using COPE v1.2.5, and each unique nucleotide sequence was defined as a clonotype. Clonotypes were aligned to IMGT TRBV, TRBD and TRBJ reference segments using MiTCR v1.1. The analysis included only V-J combinations with a frequency above 0.0001, which together covered approximately 99% of the repertoires. The TCS score was defined as F50 (clonal expansion) divided by E x V (chaos), with BLOSUM62-based TCRdist calculated between CDR3 peptides within each V-J. Welch's t-statistics and random forest reduced several hundred V-J features to about 13, which were used in a naive Bayes classifier (R e1071). In-frame beta chains were kept once TCRdb had trimmed the public reads at Q25 with fastp and called clones with MiXCR. Each entry is one CDR3 protein sequence, shown with its most common DNA and genes. The V and J calls come from TCRdb's annotation, not from the publication. For this sample the table gives under 350,000 distinct CDR3 sequences, of which about a sixth were detected only once. Just over 55% of the sample goes to the ten largest clones.

This clonotype has at least ten counts. No antigen is known for it. No much larger clonotype is one base removed from it; base qualities were not supplied. Sequenced material: blood. This clonotype was obtained from a woman aged 60-75 years with Graves' ophthalmopathy. Recombination joined TRBV7-8 with TRBJ1-2, with no confidently assigned D gene. The CDR3 protein is CASSLAGFSDFGYTF. The DNA sequence follows: TGTGCCAGCAGCTTAGCCGGGTTCAGTGACTTTGGCTACACCTTC.